This T cell receptor (beta chain) came from a study of T-cell memory formation after mild COVID-19. The germline V and J ends were trimmed by 1 base and 8 bases, with 10 bases remaining between them. The CDR3 is 13 amino acids. Germline-derived CDR1 and CDR2 are MGHRA and YSYEKL. UMIs and sample barcodes were carried by the TCR alpha and TCR beta cDNA libraries that 5'RACE produced using constant-segment primers. TCRdb redid the calling of the 5' RACE reads with MiXCR, one entry per CDR3 protein. This table holds some 49,000 distinct CDR3 sequences, less than 35% found once. This clonotype originated in a man between 18 and 29 years old who had mild COVID-19 (a few samples of this study predate the infection). Cell type and time point are not known. The chain uses TRBV4-1 and TRBJ2-3; D perhaps matches TRBD2 (5 bases). Sequencing was performed on PBMCs or a T cell subset sorted from them (not recorded which). The CDR3: CASSQVGGPTQYF. DNA of the CDR3: TGCGCCAGCAGCCAAGTGGGCGGGCCTACGCAGTATTTT.